This TCR beta chain originates from a study of radiotherapy plus CTLA-4 blockade in lung cancer (dated by TCRdb to between 2018 and 2020). Broadly, across the study: Objective responses occurred in around 19% of enrolled patients, and around 29% achieved disease control.

The library was prepared using the immunoSEQ multiplex PCR assay. TCRdb stores this immuneACCESS table with in-frame sequences only. Part of the clones is absent; in the studies checked, under half of the shortfall reflects unresolved V genes, and no reason is known for the rest. The sample contains 120,000 or so clones, 65% to 85% of them found a single time. The leading ten clones occupy around 4.8% of the sample. A note on this clone: There is no known antigen for this receptor. No much larger clone exists at a distance of one base, and base qualities are not known.

Inclusive of the bounding cysteine and phenylalanine, the CDR3 is 17 residues long. Only the CDR3 portion is preserved as DNA: 51 bases, with reading frame beginning at the first base. Unmatched junction bases come to 14, with V trimmed by 5 bases and J by 5 bases. Based on the germline V gene (reference sequence), the CDR1 and CDR2 sequences are LNHNV and YYDKDF. Focal radiation therapy combined with CTLA-4 blockade (ipilimumab) was tested in patients with chemo-refractory metastatic non-small-cell lung cancer. Broad study findings and their caveats: After treatment with radiotherapy and ipilimumab, TCR clones that originated in tumors expanded in peripheral blood. Increased serum interferon-beta after radiation, together with early dynamic changes in blood T cell clones, were reported to be the strongest predictors of response.

This clonotype was obtained from a human donor with non-small cell lung cancer who had a partial response to radiotherapy plus ipilimumab. This chain joins TRBV15 to TRBJ2-5, and TRBD1 aligns with 10 junction nucleotides. The sequenced sample was peripheral blood, obtained from a patient treated with radiotherapy plus ipilimumab. The nucleotide sequence is given as TGTGCCACCAGCGCCCTCCGGGGGACAGGGGTGCGGGAGACCCAGTACTTC. It is translated as CATSALRGTGVRETQYF.